This TCR beta chain was sequenced for a study of CD8 T cells in ankylosing spondylitis. TCRdb reprocessed the 5' RACE reads with MiXCR, giving one entry per CDR3 protein. The sample has 250,000 to 400,000 distinct CDR3 sequences, roughly 10% seen once. The length of the CDR3 is 16 residues. The ends were cut back, 4 bases at V and 0 bases at J, with 13 bases in the middle. CDR1 SEHNR and CDR2 FQNEAQ come from the germline V gene (reference sequence). This TCR was recovered from a female donor with ankylosing spondylitis or in good health (not recorded which). The genes are TRBV7-9 and TRBJ1-3, with D maybe TRBD1 (5 bases). Material: blood, either unsorted or a sorted T cell fraction (not recorded which). CDR3 sequence reads: CASSSPGTASGNTIYF. The CDR3 DNA sequence: TGTGCCAGCAGCTCCCCGGGGACTGCCTCTGGAAACACCATATATTTT. Complete variable domain (other parts from reference TRBV7-9 and TRBJ1-3): DTGVSQNPRHKITKRGQNVTFRCDPISEHNRLYWYRQTLGQGPEFLTYFQNEAQLEKSRLLSDRFSAERPKGSFSTLEIQRTEQGDSAMYLCASSSPGTASGNTIYFGEGSWLTVV.